The 13 T cell receptor beta chains given below trace back to one sample, sequenced in a study of blood T cell repertoires in COVID-19 (dated by TCRdb to the early 2020s). Libraries came from the immunoSEQ multiplex PCR assay. Sourced from immuneACCESS, this table was stored by TCRdb with only in-frame sequences that have V and J called. A share of the clones is absent; for the studies checked, an unresolved V gene accounts for under half, and the remainder has no known explanation. The sample table shows 300,000 to 350,000 clones, and about 90% are seen once. 4% to 5.5% of the sample is taken by the ten largest. The sequencing sample was made of PBMCs or T cells enriched from blood (not recorded which). These receptors were collected from a woman between 18 and 30 years old with acute COVID-19.

The rearrangement links TRBV11-2 to TRBJ2-5; the match to TRBD1 covers 10 bases. Germline V gives CDR1 SGHAT, CDR2 FQNNGV. This CDR3 has 17 residues. V shed 5 bases and J 2 bases; nucleotides not matched to a gene: 11. CDR3 amino acids: CASSPAGGQGGQETQYF. CDR3 coding DNA: TGTGCCAGCAGCCCCGCGGGCGGACAGGGGGGGCAAGAGACCCAGTACTTC.

The chain links TRBV9 to TRBJ1-2; 8 bases align to TRBD1. The CDR3 sequence is 15 residues long. Unmatched junction bases numbered 6, after V lost 5 bases and J lost 0 bases. Germline lookup yields CDR1 SGDLS and CDR2 YYNGEE. The CDR3 is CASRGGQEANYGYTF. The DNA of the CDR3 is TGTGCCAGCAGGGGGGGACAGGAAGCTAACTATGGCTACACCTTC.

The genes are TRBV4-1 and TRBJ2-2, with 8 positions matching TRBD2. The CDR3 loop spans 18 amino acids. Losses at the gene ends were 8 bases for V and 5 bases for J; bases not matched to a gene: 19. CDR1 is MGHRA, CDR2 YSYEKL, per germline. The CDR3 region is CASDNREEAGVRTGELFF. The DNA of the CDR3 is TGCGCCAGCGACAATAGGGAGGAAGCGGGAGTTAGAACCGGGGAGCTGTTTTTT.

V is TRBV13 and J is TRBJ2-1; 7 bases agree with TRBD2. The trim removed 0 bases at V and 0 bases at J, leaving 5 bases unmatched. This CDR3 has 17 amino acids. Looked up from germline, CDR1 is PRHDT and CDR2 is FYEKMQ (reference sequence). CDR3 sequence (DNA): TGTGCCAGCAGCTTAGGACTAGCGCCTAGCTCCTACAATGAGCAGTTCTTC. This encodes CASSLGLAPSSYNEQFF.

The V gene is TRBV4-2, the J gene TRBJ2-5; D possibly corresponds to TRBD1 (5 bases). Germline lookup yields CDR1 LGHNA and CDR2 YNFKEQ. The V end was cut by 5 bases, the J end by 0 bases, with 13 bases between. CDR3 size: 15 residues. The CDR3 coding sequence is TGTGCCAGCAGCTTCTTGGGGCCAGACCAAGAGACCCAGTACTTC. This sequence encodes CASSFLGPDQETQYF.

This chain uses TRBV5-1 with TRBJ2-3, with 10 bases identical to TRBD2. Germline loops: CDR1 SGHRS, CDR2 YFSETQ. The CDR3 is 16 amino acids. J lost 6 bases, V lost 0 bases, and 7 bases had no gene match. The chain's CDR3 is CASSLALAGAHDTQYF. For the CDR3, the DNA is TGCGCCAGCAGCTTGGCTCTAGCGGGAGCTCACGATACGCAGTATTTT.

This chain links TRBV27 with TRBJ1-1; TRBD1 aligns across 10 bases. Germline loops: CDR1 MNHEY, CDR2 SMNVEV (reference sequence). V lost 1 base and J lost 0; bases outside the gene matches: 8. The CDR3 loop spans 18 amino acids. CDR3 bases: TGTGCCAGCAGTTTATATAGCGGGACAGGGGCCTTGAACACTGAAGCTTTCTTT. This gives the protein CASSLYSGTGALNTEAFF.

V gene TRBV4-2 combines with J gene TRBJ2-1; TRBD1 is a possible D gene (7 bases). The CDR3 is 16 residues long. Germline V gives CDR1 LGHNA, CDR2 YNFKEQ. The V end was cut by 4 bases, the J end by 2 bases, with 15 bases between. The CDR3 bases are TGTGCCAGCAGCCTAGGGGGCGGGAATACCTACAATGAGCAGTTCTTC. Residues: CASSLGGGNTYNEQFF.

This CDR3 reads CASLLAGVTDTQYF. In nucleotides, the CDR3 is TGTGCCAGTCTACTAGCGGGAGTCACAGATACGCAGTATTTT. V usage is TRBV2 and J usage is TRBJ2-3; 11 nucleotides line up with TRBD2. The CDR3 loop spans 14 amino acids. The V segment lost 9 bases and the J segment 2 bases; nucleotides outside the gene matches: 4. CDR1 and CDR2 (germline): SNHLY, FYNNEI. Combining the CDR3 with reference TRBV2 and TRBJ2-3 gives the whole variable domain EPEVTQTPSHQVTQMGQEVILRCVPISNHLYFYWYRQILGQKVEFLVSFYNNEISEKSEIFDDQFSVERPDGSNFTLKIRSTKLEDSAMYFCASLLAGVTDTQYFGPGTRLTVL.

The chain couples TRBV5-1 to TRBJ2-7; 7 bases match TRBD2. V lost 3 bases, J lost 2 bases, and 8 bases stayed unmatched. Looked up from germline, CDR1 is SGHRS and CDR2 is YFSETQ. The CDR3 is made up of 15 amino acids. This CDR3 is CASSSGRVGPYEQYF. CDR3 nucleotide sequence: TGCGCCAGCAGCTCGGGGAGGGTCGGTCCCTACGAGCAGTACTTC.

Note on this clone: The same CDR3 is also encoded by other DNA sequences in this sample. CDR3 coding DNA: TGTGCCAGCAGTCAGAGGGATCAGCCCCAGCATTTT. It specifies CASSQRDQPQHF. The chain carries TRBV28 and TRBJ1-5; D ambiguous. Per the germline V gene, CDR1 is MDHEN and CDR2 is SYDVKM. This CDR3 has 12 amino acids. Between the trimmed V and J ends, which lost 5 bases and 5 bases, there was a span of 7 bases.

This sequence joins TRBV9 and TRBJ2-2, with 10 bases aligning to TRBD2. V shed 0 bases and J 8 bases; nucleotides not matched to a gene: 4. CDR1 is SGDLS and CDR2 is YYNGEE in the germline V gene. This CDR3 region has 15 residues. CDR3 in amino acids: CASSVELAGTGELFF. The DNA for the CDR3 is TGTGCCAGCAGCGTAGAACTAGCGGGGACGGGGGAGCTGTTTTTT.

The chain couples TRBV7-9 to TRBJ1-2, with 9 bases fitting TRBD1. V lost 6 bases to trimming and J lost 1 base; unmatched junction nucleotides: 15. This CDR3 region has 18 residues. CDR1 SEHNR and CDR2 FQNEAQ come from the germline V gene (reference sequence). The CDR3 DNA is TGTGCCAGCAGTTCCGGAGGGGGACAGGGAGGTGTTAACTATGGCTACACCTTC. Its protein product is CASSSGGGQGGVNYGYTF.